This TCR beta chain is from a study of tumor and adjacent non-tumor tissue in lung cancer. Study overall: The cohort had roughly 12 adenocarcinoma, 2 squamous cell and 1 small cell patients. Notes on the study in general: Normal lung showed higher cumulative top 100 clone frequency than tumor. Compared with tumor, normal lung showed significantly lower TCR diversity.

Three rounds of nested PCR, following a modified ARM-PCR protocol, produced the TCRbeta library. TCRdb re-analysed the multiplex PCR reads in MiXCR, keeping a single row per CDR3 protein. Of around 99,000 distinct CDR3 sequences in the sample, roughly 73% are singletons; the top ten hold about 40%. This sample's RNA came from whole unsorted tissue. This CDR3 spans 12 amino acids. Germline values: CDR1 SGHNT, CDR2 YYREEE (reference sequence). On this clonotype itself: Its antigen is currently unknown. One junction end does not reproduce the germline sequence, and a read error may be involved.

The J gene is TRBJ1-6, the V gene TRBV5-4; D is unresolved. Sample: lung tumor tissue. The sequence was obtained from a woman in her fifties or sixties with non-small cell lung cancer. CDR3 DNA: TGTGCCAGCAGCTTAAGTAATTCACCCCTTTACTTT. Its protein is CASSLSNSPLYF.